The rows below give T cell receptor beta chains drawn from one sample of a study of blood T cell repertoires in COVID-19. Generated by immunoSEQ multiplex PCR, the TCRdb table keeps only in-frame clones and is missing some. The table shows around 200,000 clones, with around 86% occurring only once. The sample taken for sequencing was peripheral blood. These TCRs come from a man older than 75 with acute or convalescent COVID-19. CDR3s include the opening cysteine and the closing phenylalanine or tryptophan. D genes are given only for firm matches. Where a row states a size, it is once, few, many or the class of an expanded clone; other rows omit it.

NA	NA	TRBV30	TRBJ1-5	TGTGCCTGGAGTCCAGGGGAGACGTTTAATCAGCCCCAGCATTTT	CAWSPGETFNQPQHF
NA	NA	TRBV27	TRBJ2-5	TGTGCCAGCAGTTTATACTTCGTGGCGGAAAGGCAAGAGACCCAGTACTTC	CASSLYFVAERQETQYF
NA	NA	TRBV18	TRBJ2-6	TGTGCCAGCTCACCGAACAGGGCCAGCTCTGGGGCCAACGTCCTGACTTTC	CASSPNRASSGANVLTF
TRBD1	NA	TRBV6-6	TRBJ1-5	TGTGCCAGCACGGACAGGGATAGCAATCAGCCCCAGCATTTT	CASTDRDSNQPQHF
TRBD1	NA	TRBV7-8	TRBJ2-3	TGTGCCAGCAGCTTACCGGGACAGGGTGTAGATACGCAGTATTTT	CASSLPGQGVDTQYF
NA	few	TRBV29-1	TRBJ2-1	TGCAGCGTTGAAACTAGTGGGATCTTAAATGAGCAGTTCTTC	CSVETSGILNEQFF
TRBD1	NA	TRBV19	TRBJ1-4	TGTGCCAGTACCCCAACCCGCCAAGGGGGCAAAGAAAAACTGTTTTTT	CASTPTRQGGKEKLFF
NA	few	TRBV28	TRBJ1-1	TGTGCCAGCAGCCCTCTCGACAGGAACACTGAAGCTTTCTTT	CASSPLDRNTEAFF
NA	NA	TRBV6-5	TRBJ1-6	TGTGCCAGCAGCCTCACAGGGTCCCATTCACCCCTCCACTTT	CASSLTGSHSPLHF
TRBD1	NA	TRBV9	TRBJ1-2	TGTGCCAGCAGCGCCGTAGGGCGGGACAGAACTAACTATGGCTACACCTTC	CASSAVGRDRTNYGYTF
TRBD2	NA	TRBV5-8	TRBJ2-1	TGTGCCAGCAGCTTGGGCCTAGCGGTGGGTGGGGAGCAGTTCTTC	CASSLGLAVGGEQFF
TRBD1	NA	TRBV5-4	TRBJ1-2	TGTGCCAGCAGCTTGCTATCCGGGACAGGGGGTGGTTATGGCTACACCTTC	CASSLLSGTGGGYGYTF
NA	NA	TRBV28	TRBJ1-4	TGTGCCAGCGTCTTTGGGGGGGGATATAATGAAAAACTGTTTTTT	CASVFGGGYNEKLFF
NA	NA	TRBV7-8	TRBJ1-2	TGTGCCAGCAGCCCCAACAGAATCCCAAACTATGGCTACACCTTC	CASSPNRIPNYGYTF
TRBD1	NA	TRBV5-6	TRBJ2-1	TGTGCCAGCAGCTGGGGACAGGGTTCCTACAATGAGCAGTTCTTC	CASSWGQGSYNEQFF
TRBD2	NA	TRBV11-3	TRBJ2-5	TGTGCCAGCAATGGGGGGGGAGAAGAGACCCAGTACTTC	CASNGGGEETQYF
NA	once	TRBV7-2	TRBJ2-1	TGTGCCAGCAGCTTGGGAGGAGGGTTAGGCAATGAGCAGTTCTTC	CASSLGGGLGNEQFF
NA	NA	TRBV10-3	TRBJ2-7	TGTGCCATCAGCCTGACGGGGTCCTACGAGCAGTACTTC	CAISLTGSYEQYF
NA	once	TRBV6-5	TRBJ2-3	TGTGCCAGCTCAGGCACCCTCAAGACAGATACGCAGTATTTT	CASSGTLKTDTQYF
TRBD2	NA	TRBV24-1	TRBJ2-1	TGTGCCACCAGTGACGAGACTAGCGGGAGCTCAAATGAGCAGTTCTTC	CATSDETSGSSNEQFF
TRBD1	NA	TRBV6-5	TRBJ1-5	TGTGCCAGCAACAGGGGTGGGTCAAATCAGCCCCAGCATTTT	CASNRGGSNQPQHF
NA	NA	TRBV14	TRBJ2-7	TGTGCCAGCAGCCAAGATTCCTGGTCCCCCACGAACTACTACGAGCAGTACTTC	CASSQDSWSPTNYYEQYF
TRBD1	NA	TRBV19	TRBJ2-2	TGTGCCGTCAATCCGGGACAGGCGCTAACTACCGGGGAGCTGTTTTTT	CAVNPGQALTTGELFF
NA	NA	TRBV2	TRBJ2-1	TGTGCCAGCAAGGTAGCGACCCTCTCCTACAATGAGCAGTTCTTC	CASKVATLSYNEQFF
TRBD2	NA	TRBV5-1	TRBJ2-1	TGCGCCAGCAGCTATAGCGGGACCACCTACAATGAGCAGTTCTTC	CASSYSGTTYNEQFF
NA	NA	TRBV28	TRBJ1-1	TGTGCCAGCACCGACACCTGGGGGGACACTGAAGCTTTCTTT	CASTDTWGDTEAFF
NA	NA	TRBV5-1	TRBJ2-1	TGCGCCAGCAGCCCTCGGACAGATTACAATGAGCAGTTCTTC	CASSPRTDYNEQFF
NA	NA	TRBV7-2	TRBJ1-1	TGTGCCAGCAGTAGTCTTAGAGGGATAGCTTTCTTT	CASSSLRGIAFF